A selection of T cell receptor beta chains follows, all from one sample in a study of vaccination effects on CD4 cells after COVID-19. Their recognized antigens are unknown. Libraries were prepared by immunoSEQ multiplex PCR; TCRdb keeps only in-frame clonotypes and omits some of them. The repertoire holds tens of thousands of clones, with approximately 79% as singletons. The sample was CD4+ T cells from PBMCs cultured with HCoV-OC43 spike peptides, taken before COVID-19 vaccination. Every receptor here comes from a human donor who received a COVID-19 vaccine. The conserved cysteine and the conserved F or W are not part of the CDR3 here. A row's size may be missing; if present it is once, few, many or a size class.

j_call v_call clone_size cdr3_aa
TRBJ2-2 TRBV5-1 - ASSFASSSGELF
TRBJ1-1 TRBV4-3 - ASSQDRVANEAF
TRBJ1-1 TRBV3-1/TRBV3-2 - ASSRLENTEAF
TRBJ1-5 TRBV6-5 - ASTAVDYGQPQH
TRBJ1-2 TRBV5-4 few ASSLRGSNYGYT
TRBJ1-5 TRBV7-2 - ASSLGGTGNQPQH
TRBJ2-3 TRBV7-3 - ASSSRTGRTDTQY
TRBJ2-5 TRBV2 - ASRGDRGETQY
TRBJ1-4 TRBV28 - ASSSPGGINEKLF
TRBJ1-4 TRBV28 few ASSAGGQLVNNEKLF
TRBJ2-5 TRBV6-2/TRBV6-3 - ASSYSRVQETQY
TRBJ1-5 TRBV28 few ASSLVGEPQH
TRBJ1-3 TRBV9 - ASSVSGVDGPGNTIY
TRBJ1-1 TRBV19 - ASWGDRGLNTEAF
TRBJ2-3 TRBV24-1 - ATSDLGQGTTDTQY
TRBJ1-1 TRBV7-2 - ASSLQGSRTEAF
TRBJ1-4 TRBV5-1 - ASRRTGVIEKLF
TRBJ1-2 TRBV5-1 - ASSISDRNYGYT
TRBJ2-5 TRBV25-1 once ASSDWGFETQY
TRBJ2-5 TRBV14 few ASSQVGATQY
TRBJ1-1 TRBV11-2 - ASSGGSAGNTEAF
TRBJ1-4 TRBV18 - ASSPDGEKLF
TRBJ2-2 TRBV27 - ASSLFPRLAGGPPRGTGELF
TRBJ1-1 TRBV19 - ASKPVGRRTEAF
TRBJ2-1 TRBV5-1 - ASSFQGPRVGEQF
TRBJ1-6 TRBV5-5 few ASSSPTGADSSPLH
TRBJ2-1 TRBV6-5 - ASSRGTRVNEQF
TRBJ1-2 TRBV2 few ASSEQGANYGYT
TRBJ2-2 TRBV4-1 - ASSQDSGGWTGELF
TRBJ1-2 TRBV5-1 - ASSYRDSSNYGYT
TRBJ1-3 TRBV24-1 - ATTPDSGNTIY
TRBJ1-5 TRBV3-1/TRBV3-2 - ASSRGGGGQPQH
TRBJ1-2 TRBV19 - ASSMDRGQNYGYT
TRBJ2-1 TRBV11-2 - ASSLDIPRSGYNEQF
TRBJ1-3 TRBV10-2 few ASSDRGNTIY
TRBJ1-1 TRBV25-1 - ASSEYGPREVMNTEAF
TRBJ1-6 TRBV19 - ASRRKQGPNSPLH
TRBJ2-5 TRBV9 - ASSARLAGGETQY
TRBJ2-6 TRBV18 - ASSPYSGANVLT
TRBJ1-6 TRBV15 few ATSRQGDSPLH
TRBJ2-3 TRBV18 once ASSPDRKGTDTQY
TRBJ2-1 TRBV21-1 - ASSKVNRAHSYNEQF
TRBJ2-4 TRBV3-1/TRBV3-2 - ASSQAGVSAKNIQY
TRBJ1-1 TRBV30 - AWRTTVNTEAF
TRBJ2-3 TRBV24-1 - ATSDRRQGADTQY
TRBJ2-3 TRBV2 - ASSASFRTDTQY
TRBJ2-1 TRBV5-1 - ASSPGEGGSYNEQF
TRBJ1-2 TRBV5-1 once ASSPGTGGSYGYT
TRBJ1-2 TRBV28 - ASSMNRGRGYGYT
TRBJ1-2 TRBV5-1 - ASSVRSGMNYGYT
TRBJ2-2 TRBV6-6 once ASSVGRLTGELF
TRBJ1-4 TRBV5-1 - ASSYGQNEKLF
TRBJ2-3 TRBV12-2 - ASRSPLAGGTDTQY
TRBJ1-1 TRBV7-9 few ASSYSGGREAF
TRBJ2-5 TRBV28 - ASSTRRGQETQY
TRBJ1-4 TRBV7-2 once ASSLQVTTNEKLF
TRBJ2-2 TRBV7-9 - ASSPSTGTGGSTGELF